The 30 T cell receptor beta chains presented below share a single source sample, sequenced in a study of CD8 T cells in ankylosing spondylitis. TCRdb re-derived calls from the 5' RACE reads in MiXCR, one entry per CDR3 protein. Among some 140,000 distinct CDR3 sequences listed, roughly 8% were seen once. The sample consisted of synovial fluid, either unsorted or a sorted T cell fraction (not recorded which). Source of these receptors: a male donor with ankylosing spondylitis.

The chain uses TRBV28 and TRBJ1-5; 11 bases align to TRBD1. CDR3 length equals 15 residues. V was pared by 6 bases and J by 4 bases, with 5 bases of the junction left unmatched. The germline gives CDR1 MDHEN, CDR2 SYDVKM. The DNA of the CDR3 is TGTGCCAGCAGCTATGGACAGGGGGCGAATCAGCCCCAGCATTTT. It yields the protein CASSYGQGANQPQHF.

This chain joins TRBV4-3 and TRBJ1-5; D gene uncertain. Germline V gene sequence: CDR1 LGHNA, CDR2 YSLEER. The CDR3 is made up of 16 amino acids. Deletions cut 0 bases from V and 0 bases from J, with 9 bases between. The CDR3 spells CASSQDAVNSNQPQHF. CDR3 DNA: TGCGCCAGCAGCCAAGATGCAGTAAATAGCAATCAGCCCCAGCATTTT.

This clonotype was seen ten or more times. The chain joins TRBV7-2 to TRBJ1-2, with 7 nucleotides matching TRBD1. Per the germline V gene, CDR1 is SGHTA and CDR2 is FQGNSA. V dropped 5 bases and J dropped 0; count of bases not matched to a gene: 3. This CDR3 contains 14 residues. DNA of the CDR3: TGTGCCAGCAGCCGGACAGGTTCTAACTATGGCTACACCTTC. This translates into CASSRTGSNYGYTF.

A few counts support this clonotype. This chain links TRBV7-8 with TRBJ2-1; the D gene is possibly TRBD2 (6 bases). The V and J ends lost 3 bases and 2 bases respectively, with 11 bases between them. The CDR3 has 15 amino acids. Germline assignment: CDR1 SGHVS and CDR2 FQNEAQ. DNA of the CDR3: TGTGCCAGCAGCTTCCTCGGAGGGACCTACAATGAGCAGTTCTTC. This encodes CASSFLGGTYNEQFF.

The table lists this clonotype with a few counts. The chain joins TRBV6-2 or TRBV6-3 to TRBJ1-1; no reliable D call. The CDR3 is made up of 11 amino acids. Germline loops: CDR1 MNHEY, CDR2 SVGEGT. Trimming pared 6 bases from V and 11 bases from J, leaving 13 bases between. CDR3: CASSAGSSAFF. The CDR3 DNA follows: TGTGCCAGCAGCGCCGGGTCCTCTGCTTTCTTT.

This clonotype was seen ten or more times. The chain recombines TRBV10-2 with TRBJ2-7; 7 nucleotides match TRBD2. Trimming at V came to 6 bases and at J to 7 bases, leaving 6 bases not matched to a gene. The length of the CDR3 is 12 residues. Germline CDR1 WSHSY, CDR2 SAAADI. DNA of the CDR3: TGCGCCAGCAGCGGGAGGCCGGGTGAGCAGTACTTC. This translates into CASSGRPGEQYF.

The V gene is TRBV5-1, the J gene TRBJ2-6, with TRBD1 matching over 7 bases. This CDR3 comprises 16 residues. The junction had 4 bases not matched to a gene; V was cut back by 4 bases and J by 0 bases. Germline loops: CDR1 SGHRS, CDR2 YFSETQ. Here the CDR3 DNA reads TGCGCCAGCAGCCCGGGACAGAGCTCTGGGGCCAACGTCCTGACTTTC. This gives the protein CASSPGQSSGANVLTF. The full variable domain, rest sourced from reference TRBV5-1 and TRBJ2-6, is KAGVTQTPRYLIKTRGQQVTLSCSPISGHRSVSWYQQTPGQGLQFLFEYFSETQRNKGNFPGRFSGRQFSNSRSEMNVSTLELGDSALYLCASSPGQSSGANVLTFGAGSRLTVL.

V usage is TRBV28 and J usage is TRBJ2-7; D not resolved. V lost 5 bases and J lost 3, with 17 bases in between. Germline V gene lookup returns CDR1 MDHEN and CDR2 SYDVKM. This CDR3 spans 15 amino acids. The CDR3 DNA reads TGTGCCAGCAGTCGGCAAGATCTAGGTATCTACGAGCAGTACTTC. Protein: CASSRQDLGIYEQYF.

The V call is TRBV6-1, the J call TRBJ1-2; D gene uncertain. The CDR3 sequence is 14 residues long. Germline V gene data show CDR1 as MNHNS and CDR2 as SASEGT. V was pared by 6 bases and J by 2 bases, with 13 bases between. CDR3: CASRLRQDNYGYTF. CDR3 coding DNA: TGTGCCAGCAGGCTAAGACAAGACAACTATGGCTACACCTTC.

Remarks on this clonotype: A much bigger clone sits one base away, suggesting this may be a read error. CDR3 in amino acids: CASSFRAGSGELSF. The CDR3 DNA sequence: TGTGCCAGCAGCTTTAGGGCAGGGTCCGGGGAGCTGTCTTTT. This chain joins TRBV11-2 and TRBJ2-2; either TRBD1 or TRBD2 may supply D (5 bases each). The CDR3 is 14 residues long. Per the germline V gene, CDR1 is SGHAT and CDR2 is FQNNGV.

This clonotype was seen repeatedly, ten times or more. CDR3 DNA sequence: TGTGCCAGCAGCTTAGGAACCGGGCCACCACCTAACTATGGCTACACCTTC. Residues: CASSLGTGPPPNYGYTF. The chain employs TRBV7-2 and TRBJ1-2; unclear D gene. V was pared by 1 base and J by 0 bases, with 15 bases between. The CDR3 length is 17 residues. Germline V gene lookup returns CDR1 SGHTA and CDR2 FQGNSA.

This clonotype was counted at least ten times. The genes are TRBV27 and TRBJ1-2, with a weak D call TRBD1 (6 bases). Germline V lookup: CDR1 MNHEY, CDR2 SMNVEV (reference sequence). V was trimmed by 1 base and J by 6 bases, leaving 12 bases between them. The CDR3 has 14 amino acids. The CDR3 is CASSLLDRPDGYTF. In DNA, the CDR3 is TGTGCCAGCAGTTTATTGGACAGACCCGATGGCTACACCTTC.

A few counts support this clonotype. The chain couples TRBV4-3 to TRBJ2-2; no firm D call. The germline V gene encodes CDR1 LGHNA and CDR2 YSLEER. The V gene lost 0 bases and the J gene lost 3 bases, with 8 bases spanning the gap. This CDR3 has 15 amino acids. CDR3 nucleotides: TGCGCCAGCAGCCAAGATTGGCACGACACCGGGGAGCTGTTTTTT. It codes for CASSQDWHDTGELFF.

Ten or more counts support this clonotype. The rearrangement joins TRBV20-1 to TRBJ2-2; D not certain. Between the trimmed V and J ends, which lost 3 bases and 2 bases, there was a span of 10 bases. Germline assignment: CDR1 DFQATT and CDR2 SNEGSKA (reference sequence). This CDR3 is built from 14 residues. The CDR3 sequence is CSASRFANTGELFF. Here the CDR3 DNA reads TGCAGTGCTAGTAGGTTCGCCAACACCGGGGAGCTGTTTTTT.

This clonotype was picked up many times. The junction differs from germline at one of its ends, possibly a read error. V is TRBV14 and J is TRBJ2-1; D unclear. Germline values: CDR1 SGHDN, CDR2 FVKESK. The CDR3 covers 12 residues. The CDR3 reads CASSQFSLNPIF. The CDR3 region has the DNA TGTGCCAGCAGCCAATTCAGTCTCAATCCCATCTTC.

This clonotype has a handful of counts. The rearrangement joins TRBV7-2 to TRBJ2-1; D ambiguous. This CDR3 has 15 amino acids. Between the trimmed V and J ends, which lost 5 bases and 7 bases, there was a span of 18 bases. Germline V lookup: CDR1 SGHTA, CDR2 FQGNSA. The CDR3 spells CASSPQWRSSNEQFF. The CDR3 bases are TGTGCCAGCAGCCCACAGTGGCGTTCTAGTAATGAGCAGTTCTTC.

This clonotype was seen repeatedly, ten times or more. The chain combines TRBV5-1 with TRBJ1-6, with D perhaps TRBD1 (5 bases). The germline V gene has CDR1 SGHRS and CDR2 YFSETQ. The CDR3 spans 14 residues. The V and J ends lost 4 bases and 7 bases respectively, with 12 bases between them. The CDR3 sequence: CASSPRGGNSPLHF. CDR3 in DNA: TGCGCCAGCAGCCCCCGGGGCGGGAATTCACCCCTCCACTTT.

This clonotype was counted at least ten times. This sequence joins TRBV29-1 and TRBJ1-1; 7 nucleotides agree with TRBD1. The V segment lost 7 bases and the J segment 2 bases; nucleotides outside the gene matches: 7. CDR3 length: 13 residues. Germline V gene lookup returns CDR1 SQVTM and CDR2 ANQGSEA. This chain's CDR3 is CSAEGQRNTEAFF. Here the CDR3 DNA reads TGCAGCGCAGAGGGACAGAGAAACACTGAAGCTTTCTTT.

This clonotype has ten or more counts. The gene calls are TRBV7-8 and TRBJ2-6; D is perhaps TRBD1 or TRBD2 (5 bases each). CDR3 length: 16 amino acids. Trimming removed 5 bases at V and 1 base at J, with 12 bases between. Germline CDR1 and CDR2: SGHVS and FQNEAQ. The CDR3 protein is CASSPRGVSGANVLTF. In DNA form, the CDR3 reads TGTGCCAGCAGCCCTAGAGGGGTATCTGGGGCCAACGTCCTGACTTTC. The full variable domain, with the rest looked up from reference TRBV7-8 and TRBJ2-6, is GAGVSQSPRYKVAKRGQDVALRCDPISGHVSLFWYQQALGQGPEFLTYFQNEAQLDKSGLPSDRFFAERPEGSVSTLKIQRTQQEDSAVYLCASSPRGVSGANVLTFGAGSRLTVL.

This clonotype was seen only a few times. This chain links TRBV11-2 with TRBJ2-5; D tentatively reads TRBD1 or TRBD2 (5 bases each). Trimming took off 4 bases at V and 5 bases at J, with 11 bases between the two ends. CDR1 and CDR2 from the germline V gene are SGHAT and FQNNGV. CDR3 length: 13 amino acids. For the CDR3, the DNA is TGTGCCAGCAGCTGGACGGGGACGGAGACCCAGTACTTC. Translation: CASSWTGTETQYF.

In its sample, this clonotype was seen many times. CDR3 residues: CASSLWGGTTQSGYTF. CDR3 coding DNA: TGTGCCAGCAGCTTATGGGGGGGTACCACTCAAAGTGGCTACACCTTC. The chain has TRBV7-2 and TRBJ1-2, with D tentatively TRBD1 (5 bases). Deletions cut 2 bases from V and 7 bases from J, with 20 bases between. CDR3 length: 16 amino acids. Germline V CDR1 and CDR2: SGHTA, FQGNSA.

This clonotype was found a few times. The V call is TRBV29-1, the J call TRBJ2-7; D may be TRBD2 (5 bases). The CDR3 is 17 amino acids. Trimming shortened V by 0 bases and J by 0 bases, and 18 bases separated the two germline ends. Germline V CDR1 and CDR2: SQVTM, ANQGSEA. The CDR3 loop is CSVEDYPRRRNSYEQYF. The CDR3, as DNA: TGCAGCGTTGAAGACTATCCGCGCAGGAGGAACTCCTACGAGCAGTACTTC.

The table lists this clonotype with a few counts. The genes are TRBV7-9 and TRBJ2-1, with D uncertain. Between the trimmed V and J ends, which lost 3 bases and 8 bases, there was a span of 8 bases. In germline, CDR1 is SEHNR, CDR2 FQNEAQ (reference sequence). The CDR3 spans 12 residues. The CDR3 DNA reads TGTGCCAGCAGCTTGAACCGTCATGAGCAGTTCTTC. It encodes CASSLNRHEQFF.

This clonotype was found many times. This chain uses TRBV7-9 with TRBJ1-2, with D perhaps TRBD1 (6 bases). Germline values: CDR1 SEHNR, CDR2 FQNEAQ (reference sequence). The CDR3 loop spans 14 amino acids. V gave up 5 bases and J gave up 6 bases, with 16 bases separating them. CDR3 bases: TGTGCCAGCAGCCCCGGACAGCCGTCGGATGGCTACACCTTC. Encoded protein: CASSPGQPSDGYTF.

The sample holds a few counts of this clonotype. CDR3 nucleotides: TGTGCCAGCAGTTTATTGGGAGGGGGGGGCAATCAGCCCCAGCATTTT. Translation: CASSLLGGGGNQPQHF. The chain employs TRBV28 and TRBJ1-5; D is possibly TRBD1 (6 bases). In germline, CDR1 is MDHEN, CDR2 SYDVKM. The CDR3 totals 16 residues. V lost 1 base to trimming and J lost 2 bases, with 12 bases between them.

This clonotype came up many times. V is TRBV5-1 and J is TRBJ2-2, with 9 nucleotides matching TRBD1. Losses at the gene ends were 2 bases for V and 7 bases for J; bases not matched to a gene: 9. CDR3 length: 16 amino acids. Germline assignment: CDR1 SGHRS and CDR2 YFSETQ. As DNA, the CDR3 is TGCGCCAGCAGCTTCCTAGGGACAGGGTACGGCGGGGAGCTGTTTTTT. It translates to CASSFLGTGYGGELFF.

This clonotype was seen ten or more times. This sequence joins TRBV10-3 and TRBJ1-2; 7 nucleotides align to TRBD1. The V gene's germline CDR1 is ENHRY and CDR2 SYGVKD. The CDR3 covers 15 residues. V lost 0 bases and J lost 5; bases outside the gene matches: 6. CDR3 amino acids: CAISESMTGNYGYTF. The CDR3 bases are TGTGCCATCAGTGAGTCGATGACAGGGAATTATGGCTACACCTTC.

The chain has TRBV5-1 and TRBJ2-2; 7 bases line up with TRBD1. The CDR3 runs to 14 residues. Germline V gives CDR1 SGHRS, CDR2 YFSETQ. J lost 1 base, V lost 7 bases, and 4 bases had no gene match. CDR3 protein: CASRDSVNTGELFF. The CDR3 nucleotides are TGCGCCAGCCGGGACAGCGTGAACACCGGGGAGCTGTTTTTT.

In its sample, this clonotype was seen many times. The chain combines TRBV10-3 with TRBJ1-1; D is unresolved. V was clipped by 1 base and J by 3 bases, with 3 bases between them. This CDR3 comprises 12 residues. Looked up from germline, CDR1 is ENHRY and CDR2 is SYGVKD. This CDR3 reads CAISEYYTEAFF. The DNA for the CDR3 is TGTGCCATCAGTGAGTACTACACTGAAGCTTTCTTT.

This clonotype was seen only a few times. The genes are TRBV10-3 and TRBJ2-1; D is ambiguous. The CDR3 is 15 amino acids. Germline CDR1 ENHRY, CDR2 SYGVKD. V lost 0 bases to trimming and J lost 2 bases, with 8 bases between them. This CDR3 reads CAISESDVTYNEQFF. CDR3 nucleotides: TGTGCCATCAGTGAGTCGGATGTGACCTACAATGAGCAGTTCTTC.